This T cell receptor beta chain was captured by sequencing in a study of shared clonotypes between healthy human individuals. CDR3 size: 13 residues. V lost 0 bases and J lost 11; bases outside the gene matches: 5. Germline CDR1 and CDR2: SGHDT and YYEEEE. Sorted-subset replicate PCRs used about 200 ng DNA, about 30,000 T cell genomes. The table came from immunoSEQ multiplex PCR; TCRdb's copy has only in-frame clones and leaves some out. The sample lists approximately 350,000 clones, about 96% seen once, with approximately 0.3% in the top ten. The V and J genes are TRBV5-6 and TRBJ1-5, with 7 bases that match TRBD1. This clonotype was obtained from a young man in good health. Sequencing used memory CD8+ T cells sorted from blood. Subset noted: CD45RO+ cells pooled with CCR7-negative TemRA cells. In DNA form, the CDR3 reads TGTGCCAGCAGCTTGGGACAGGGCTTGTCCCAGCATTTT. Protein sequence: CASSLGQGLSQHF.